This paragraph covers one T cell receptor beta chain sequence. Those enrolled, adults aged roughly 18 to 89 years, came from some 23 US areas. These data belong to a study of blood T cell repertoires in COVID-19. The overall study: The samples span acute and convalescent COVID-19 from the United States, Italy and Spain.

The CDR3 covers 15 residues. From germline, CDR1 is KGHSH and CDR2 LQKENI. V lost 2 bases, J lost 6 bases, and 17 bases lay in between. Methods used by the authors: Reference gene primer amplification gave estimated nucleated cell counts. Measured with immunoSEQ multiplex PCR; TCRdb has only the in-frame clones, and not every one. D and trimming were read from the DNA, whereas the V and J calls and clone size are those reported in that table. The data hold about 220,000 clones, with almost 90% observed a single time. This clonotype was obtained from a woman aged 45-65 years with acute COVID-19. The sequenced sample consisted of PBMCs or T cells enriched from blood (not recorded which). The chain uses TRBV18 and TRBJ2-7, with D possibly TRBD1 on 5 matching bases. The CDR3 sequence: CASSPSQGSQGEQYF. As DNA, the CDR3 is TGTGCCAGCTCACCAAGCCAGGGCTCCCAGGGCGAGCAGTACTTC.